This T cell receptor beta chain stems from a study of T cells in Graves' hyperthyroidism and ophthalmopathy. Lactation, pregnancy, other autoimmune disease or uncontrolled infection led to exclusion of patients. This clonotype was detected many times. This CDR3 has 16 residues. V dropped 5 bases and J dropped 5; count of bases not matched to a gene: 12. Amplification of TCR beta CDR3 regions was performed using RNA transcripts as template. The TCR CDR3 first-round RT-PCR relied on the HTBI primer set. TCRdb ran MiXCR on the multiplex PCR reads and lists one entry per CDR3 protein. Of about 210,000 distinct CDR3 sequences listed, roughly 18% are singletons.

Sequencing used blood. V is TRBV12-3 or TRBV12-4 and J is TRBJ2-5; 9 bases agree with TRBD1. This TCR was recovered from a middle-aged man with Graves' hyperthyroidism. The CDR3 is CASSRPRDRVRETQYF. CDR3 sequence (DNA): TGTGCCAGCAGTAGACCCCGGGACAGGGTACGGGAGACCCAGTACTTC.